The rows below give T cell receptor beta chains drawn from one sample of a study of blood T cell repertoires in COVID-19. Measured with immunoSEQ multiplex PCR; TCRdb has only the in-frame clones, and not every one. This table holds over 200,000 clones, 89% found once. Source material: peripheral blood. Receptors were obtained from a man aged 60 to 69 who had recovered from COVID-19. The CDR3 runs from the conserved cysteine through the conserved F or W.

j_call | v_call | cdr3_aa
TRBJ2-7 | TRBV25-1 | CASSERGEQYF
TRBJ2-1 | TRBV27 | CASSFSPGTSGISYNEQFF
TRBJ1-5 | TRBV23-1 | CASTPKDSNQPQHF
TRBJ2-5 | TRBV5-6 | CASSRQGWLVETQYF
TRBJ2-1 | TRBV7-2 | CASSSGLAGTGSSYNEQFF
TRBJ2-1 | TRBV19 | CASSPHSLAGGGEQFF
TRBJ1-2 | TRBV21-1 | CASSYLRGNYGYTF
TRBJ1-5 | TRBV19 | CASRGGDLGSQPQHF
TRBJ2-2 | TRBV12-3/TRBV12-4 | CASNFNTGELFF
TRBJ1-2 | TRBV6-5 | CASRGTGGVGYTF
TRBJ2-7 | TRBV4-3 | CASSRAGRSSYYEQYF
TRBJ1-2 | TRBV4-1 | CASSQSGVYGYTF
TRBJ2-7 | TRBV9 | CASSVGSGRGYEQYF
TRBJ2-7 | TRBV6-2/TRBV6-3 | CASSRPQGAFYEQYF
TRBJ1-2 | TRBV30 | CAWEGGTRNYGYTF
TRBJ2-1 | TRBV7-2 | CASSPGTGHNEQFF
TRBJ2-7 | TRBV6-5 | CASSRQGPSYEQYF
TRBJ2-7 | TRBV5-1 | CASSHNPGQGTSYEQYF
TRBJ1-5 | TRBV27 | CASSSTVNQPQHF
TRBJ2-2 | TRBV5-1 | CASSLSSLAAYTGELFF
TRBJ1-1 | TRBV11-2 | CASSLVEVNTEAFF
TRBJ1-1 | TRBV9 | CASSASVNTEAFF
TRBJ1-5 | TRBV7-2 | CASSLGLVNQPQHF
TRBJ2-6 | TRBV20-1 | CSASLLGANVLTF
TRBJ2-7 | TRBV6-5 | CASSSPRTADYEQYF
TRBJ1-2 | TRBV14 | CASSHRRTGAGGNYGYTF
TRBJ1-2 | TRBV11-2 | CASSPDSDYGYTF
TRBJ2-3 | TRBV7-3 | CASSLTSGADTQYF
TRBJ2-5 | TRBV20-1 | CSAIRRETQYF
TRBJ1-3 | TRBV3-1/TRBV3-2 | CASSPVYGTASGNTIYF
TRBJ2-4 | TRBV5-1 | CASSLGRADIAKNIQYF
TRBJ2-2 | TRBV19 | CASSIASGLGELFF
TRBJ1-1 | TRBV6-5 | CASSYTYDTEAFF
TRBJ2-3 | TRBV9 | CASSAGIPDTQYF
TRBJ1-2 | TRBV28 | CASRREEPYGYTF
TRBJ2-3 | TRBV15 | CATTGGTDTQYF
TRBJ2-3 | TRBV21-1 | CASSKAKRGGTDTQYF
TRBJ1-4 | TRBV5-4 | CASSPGTGGYEKLFF
TRBJ1-5 | TRBV28 | CASSLVDRGQDQPQHF
TRBJ2-4 | TRBV11-2 | CASSLVTRMSNIQYF
TRBJ2-2 | TRBV11-2 | CASSQDYAGELFF
TRBJ2-4 | TRBV19 | CASSIGQGGNIQYF